The 18 T cell receptor beta chains below were found in one sample sequenced in a study of T cell repertoires in cytomegalovirus infection. TCRdb independently ran MiXCR on the reads; one entry per CDR3 protein. The sample lists some 600,000 distinct CDR3 sequences, 20% to 25% occurring once. Sample: CD8+ T cells from PBMCs. These receptor sequences come from a human donor in good health (CMV status not recorded). Some clones in this sample may be carry-over from other donors' samples.

This clonotype was seen a few times. The chain uses TRBV7-9 and TRBJ1-5; no clear D gene. Germline CDR1 and CDR2: SEHNR and FQNEAQ (reference sequence). The CDR3 is 14 amino acids. Trimming stripped 5 bases from V and 2 bases from J, with 10 bases between. The CDR3 sequence is CASSPPGRNQPQHF. The CDR3 nucleotides read TGTGCCAGCAGCCCCCCGGGCCGCAATCAGCCCCAGCATTTT.

The CDR3 nucleotides read TGCAGTGCTAGAGATCTGAAATCGGAGCCCCAGCATTTT. This codes for CSARDLKSEPQHF. The chain couples TRBV20-1 to TRBJ1-5; D is unclear. V dropped 0 bases and J dropped 8 bases, with 11 bases sitting between them. In germline, CDR1 is DFQATT, CDR2 SNEGSKA (reference sequence). This CDR3 comprises 13 residues.

A remark on this clonotype: The junction departs from germline at one end; a sequencing error may be responsible. The chain carries TRBV20-1 and TRBJ2-5, with 11 nucleotides matching TRBD2. The CDR3 spans 15 residues. Germline V gene data show CDR1 as DFQATT and CDR2 as SNEGSKA (reference sequence). The CDR3 loop reads CSARLTSGGPESQYF. DNA for the CDR3: TGCAGTGCTAGACTCACTAGCGGGGGACCAGAGTCCCAGTACTTC.

This clonotype appeared a few times. This sequence joins TRBV28 and TRBJ2-3; TRBD2 aligns across 10 bases. The trim removed 6 bases at V and 1 base at J, leaving 4 bases unmatched. This CDR3 contains 15 residues. Germline loops: CDR1 MDHEN, CDR2 SYDVKM. CDR3 in DNA: TGTGCCAGCAGGTCCACTAGCGGGGGCACAGATACGCAGTATTTT. Translation gives CASRSTSGGTDTQYF.

Turning to this clonotype: A read error may explain this, as a much larger clone is one base away. The chain couples TRBV7-2 to TRBJ1-1; TRBD1 aligns across 8 bases. J was trimmed by 3 bases and V by 6 bases; bases with no gene match: 3. The CDR3 extends over 13 amino acids. Per the germline V gene, CDR1 is SGHTA and CDR2 is FQGNSA. In DNA, the CDR3 is TGTGCCAGCAGTTGGGACAGGTACACTGAAGCTTTCTTT. Its translation is CASSWDRYTEAFF. The full variable domain, rest sourced from reference TRBV7-2 and TRBJ1-1, is GAGVSQSPSNKVTEKGKDVELRCDPISGHTALYWYRQSLGQGLEFLIYFQGNSAPDKSGLPSDRFSAERTGGSVSTLTIQRTQQEDSAVYLCASSWDRYTEAFFGQGTRLTVV.

This clonotype was picked up many times. In nucleotides, the CDR3 is TGTGCCAGCAGCTTACGGCTTGGGGGGCTATACAATGAGCAGTTCTTC. It encodes CASSLRLGGLYNEQFF. The chain recombines TRBV7-6 with TRBJ2-1; TRBD1 or TRBD2 may be the D gene (6 bases each). V lost 2 bases and J lost 4, with 15 bases in between. This CDR3 is 16 amino acids long. Germline V gene lookup returns CDR1 SGHVS and CDR2 FNYEAQ.

This clonotype has just a few counts. CDR3 amino acids: CASSPPQQGAEAFF. The CDR3 DNA reads TGTGCCAGCAGCCCCCCCCAGCAGGGGGCTGAAGCTTTCTTT. The chain is built from TRBV7-9 and TRBJ1-1; 7 bases align to TRBD1. The ends lost 5 bases at V and 6 bases at J; junction bases unmatched: 9. The germline V gene encodes CDR1 SEHNR and CDR2 FQNEAQ (reference sequence). The CDR3 sequence is 14 residues long.

The V call is TRBV28, the J call TRBJ1-6; 9 bases match TRBD1. The CDR3 length is 15 residues. V gave up 5 bases and J gave up 5 bases; unmatched junction bases: 4. Germline-derived CDR1 and CDR2 are MDHEN and SYDVKM. The CDR3 DNA follows: TGTGCCAGCAGTGACGGGGACAGGGATAATTCACCCCTCCACTTT. As protein: CASSDGDRDNSPLHF. The full variable domain, completed using reference TRBV28 and TRBJ1-6, is DVKVTQSSRYLVKRTGEKVFLECVQDMDHENMFWYRQDPGLGLRLIYFSYDVKMKEKGDIPEGYSVSREKKERFSLILESASTNQTSMYLCASSDGDRDNSPLHFGNGTRLTVT.

CDR3 in DNA: TGTGCCAGCAAGGAGCTCCGGTACCAAGAGACCCAGTACTTC. Amino acid sequence: CASKELRYQETQYF. The chain uses TRBV28 and TRBJ2-5, with unresolved D. The CDR3 loop spans 14 amino acids. V shed 7 bases and J shed 0 bases, with 12 bases lying between them. Germline V gene sequence: CDR1 MDHEN, CDR2 SYDVKM.

J is TRBJ2-7 and V is TRBV5-1, with D perhaps matching TRBD2 (5 bases). V lost 3 bases and J 2 bases, leaving 12 bases between the germline ends. The germline V gene has CDR1 SGHRS and CDR2 YFSETQ. CDR3 length equals 14 residues. DNA of the CDR3: TGCGCCAGCAGCTCCTGGGGAGCCCCCTACGAGCAGTACGTC. It yields the protein CASSSWGAPYEQYV.

At least ten counts were recorded for this clonotype. The V gene is TRBV7-6, the J gene TRBJ1-2; TRBD1 matches 8 bases. The trim removed 5 bases at V and 6 bases at J, leaving 5 bases unmatched. This CDR3 has 13 residues. Germline-derived CDR1 and CDR2 are SGHVS and FNYEAQ. This CDR3 reads CASSTGGFDGYTF. In DNA, the CDR3 is TGTGCCAGCAGCACAGGGGGTTTCGATGGCTACACCTTC.

This clonotype was picked up a small number of times. V usage is TRBV4-1 and J usage is TRBJ1-5; unclear D gene. Germline V gene sequence: CDR1 MGHRA, CDR2 YSYEKL. The CDR3 is 15 residues long. V lost 4 bases and J lost 6, with 16 bases in between. CDR3 DNA sequence: TGCGCCAGCAGCCTTTACCCAGTTGGGTCTCAGCCCCAGCATTTT. Translation gives CASSLYPVGSQPQHF.

The chain employs TRBV5-4 and TRBJ1-1; weak D call: TRBD1 (5 bases). This CDR3 region has 15 residues. The germline V gene has CDR1 SGHNT and CDR2 YYREEE (reference sequence). Between the trimmed V and J ends, which lost 6 bases and 8 bases, there was a span of 23 bases. This CDR3 reads CASIDPGRSIGEAFF. CDR3 DNA: TGTGCCAGCATCGACCCGGGACGCTCTATAGGAGAAGCTTTCTTT.

The chain combines TRBV29-1 with TRBJ2-7; a weak D match, TRBD1 (5 bases). This CDR3 is built from 13 residues. Germline V gene sequence: CDR1 SQVTM, CDR2 ANQGSEA. V was shortened by 6 bases and J by 5 bases, with 17 bases between the two germline ends. The CDR3 is CSVGHGGIDEQYF. CDR3 bases: TGCAGCGTCGGACATGGTGGAATCGACGAGCAGTACTTC.

This chain's CDR3 is CASSSRGTGTGNTIYF. CDR3 nucleotide sequence: TGTGCCAGCAGCTCCAGGGGGACCGGGACAGGAAACACCATATATTTT. This chain uses TRBV7-8 with TRBJ1-3; 7 positions agree with TRBD1. CDR1 is SGHVS, CDR2 FQNEAQ, per germline. The trim removed 4 bases at V and 4 bases at J, leaving 10 bases unmatched. The CDR3 runs to 16 residues.

The rearrangement uses TRBV15 and TRBJ2-1, with 9 bases that match TRBD1. CDR1 is LNHNV, CDR2 YYDKDF, per germline (reference sequence). The CDR3 is made up of 13 amino acids. V was pared by 4 bases and J by 9 bases, with 4 bases of the junction left unmatched. The chain's CDR3 is CATSTQGAGEQFF. The CDR3 region has the DNA TGTGCCACCAGCACACAGGGGGCGGGTGAGCAGTTCTTC.

The chain uses TRBV6-5 and TRBJ1-1; a possible D gene is TRBD1 (6 bases). Per germline, CDR1 MNHEY and CDR2 SVGAGI. The CDR3 loop spans 15 amino acids. V was trimmed by 6 bases and J by 1 base, leaving 15 bases between them. In DNA form, the CDR3 reads TGTGCCAGCAGCCTACACTCAGGGGCGAACACTGAAGCTTTCTTT. Its protein product is CASSLHSGANTEAFF.

Many counts were recorded for this clonotype. The genes are TRBV7-6 and TRBJ2-1; 10 bases fit TRBD1. Trimming at V came to 5 bases and at J to 0 bases, leaving 4 bases not matched to a gene. In germline, CDR1 is SGHVS, CDR2 FNYEAQ. The CDR3 runs 16 residues. The CDR3 region is CASSERTGGSYNEQFF. Here the CDR3 DNA reads TGTGCCAGCAGCGAAAGGACAGGGGGCTCCTACAATGAGCAGTTCTTC.